Included here is one TCR beta chain sequence, with context. Generated by immunoSEQ multiplex PCR, the TCRdb table keeps only in-frame clones and is missing some. The sample holds 300,000 to 400,000 clones, about 89% seen once. The data are from a study of blood T cell repertoires in COVID-19. Followed over time, Seattle patients had been enrolled while infection was active. Between the trimmed V and J ends, which lost 2 bases and 5 bases, there was a span of 21 bases. This CDR3 region has 17 residues. Germline V gene lookup returns CDR1 SGHAT and CDR2 FQNNGV. The receptor was isolated from a woman in her sixties or seventies with COVID-19, enrolled during active disease. This chain links TRBV11-2 with TRBJ2-5; no definite D call. Sequencing used peripheral blood. The CDR3 reads CASSLTPSRIARETQYF. CDR3 sequence (DNA): TGTGCCAGCAGCTTAACACCATCAAGGATTGCGAGGGAGACCCAGTACTTC.